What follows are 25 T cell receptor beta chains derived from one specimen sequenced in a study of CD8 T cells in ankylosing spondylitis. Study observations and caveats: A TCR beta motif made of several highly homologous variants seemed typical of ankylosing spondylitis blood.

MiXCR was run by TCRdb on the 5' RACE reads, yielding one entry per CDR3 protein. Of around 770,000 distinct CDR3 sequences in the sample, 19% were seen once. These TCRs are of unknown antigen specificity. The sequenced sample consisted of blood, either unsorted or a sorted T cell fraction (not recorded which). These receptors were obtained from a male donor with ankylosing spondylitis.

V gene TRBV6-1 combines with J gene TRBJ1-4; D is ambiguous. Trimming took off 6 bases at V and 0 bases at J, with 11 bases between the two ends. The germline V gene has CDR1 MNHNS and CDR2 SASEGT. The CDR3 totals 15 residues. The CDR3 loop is CASRRSRTTNEKLFF. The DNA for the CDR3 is TGTGCCAGCAGGCGATCCAGAACAACTAATGAAAAACTGTTTTTT.

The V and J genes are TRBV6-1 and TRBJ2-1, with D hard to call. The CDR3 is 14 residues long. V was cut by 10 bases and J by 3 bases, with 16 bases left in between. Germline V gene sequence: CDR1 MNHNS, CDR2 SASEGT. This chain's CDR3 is CATWALPGYNEQFF. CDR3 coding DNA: TGTGCCACCTGGGCCCTTCCGGGCTACAATGAGCAGTTCTTC.

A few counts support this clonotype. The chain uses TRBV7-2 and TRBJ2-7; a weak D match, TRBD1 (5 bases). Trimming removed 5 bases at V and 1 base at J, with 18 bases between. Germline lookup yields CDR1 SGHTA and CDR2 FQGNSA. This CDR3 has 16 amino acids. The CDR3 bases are TGTGCCAGCAGCGAAGGGGCAGGGTCAAGGTCCTACGAGCAGTACTTC. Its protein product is CASSEGAGSRSYEQYF. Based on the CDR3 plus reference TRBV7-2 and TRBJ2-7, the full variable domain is GAGVSQSPSNKVTEKGKDVELRCDPISGHTALYWYRQSLGQGLEFLIYFQGNSAPDKSGLPSDRFSAERTGGSVSTLTIQRTQQEDSAVYLCASSEGAGSRSYEQYFGPGTRLTVT.

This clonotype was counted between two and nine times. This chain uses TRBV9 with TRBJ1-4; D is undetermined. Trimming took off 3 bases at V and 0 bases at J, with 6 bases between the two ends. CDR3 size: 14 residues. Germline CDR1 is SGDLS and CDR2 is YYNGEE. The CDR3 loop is CASSAGPTNEKLFF. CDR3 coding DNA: TGTGCCAGCAGCGCCGGTCCAACTAATGAAAAACTGTTTTTT.

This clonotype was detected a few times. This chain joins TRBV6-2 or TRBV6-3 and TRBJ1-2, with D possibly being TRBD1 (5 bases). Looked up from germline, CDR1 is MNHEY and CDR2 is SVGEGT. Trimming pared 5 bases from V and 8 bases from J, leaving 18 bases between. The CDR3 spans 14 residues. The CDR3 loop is CASSRTGVVAGYTF. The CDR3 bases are TGTGCCAGCAGTCGTACGGGGGTCGTCGCGGGCTACACCTTC.

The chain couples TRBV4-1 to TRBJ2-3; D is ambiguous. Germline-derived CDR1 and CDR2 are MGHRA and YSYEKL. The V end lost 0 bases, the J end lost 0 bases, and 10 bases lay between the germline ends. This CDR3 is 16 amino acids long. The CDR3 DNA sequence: TGCGCCAGCAGCCAAGAGCCCGGAACTAGCACAGATACGCAGTATTTT. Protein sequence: CASSQEPGTSTDTQYF.

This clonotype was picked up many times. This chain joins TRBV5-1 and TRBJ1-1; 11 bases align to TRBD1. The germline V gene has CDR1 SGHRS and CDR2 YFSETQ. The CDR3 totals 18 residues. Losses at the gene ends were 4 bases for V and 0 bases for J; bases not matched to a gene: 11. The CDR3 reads CASSTGQGERRMNTEAFF. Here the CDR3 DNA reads TGCGCCAGCAGCACGGGACAGGGGGAACGGCGTATGAACACTGAAGCTTTCTTT.

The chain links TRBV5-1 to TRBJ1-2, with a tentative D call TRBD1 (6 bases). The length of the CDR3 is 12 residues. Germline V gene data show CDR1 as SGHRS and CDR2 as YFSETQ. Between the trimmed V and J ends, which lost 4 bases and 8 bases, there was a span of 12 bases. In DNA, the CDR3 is TGCGCCAGCAGCGCTACAGGGTACGGCTACACCTTC. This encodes CASSATGYGYTF.

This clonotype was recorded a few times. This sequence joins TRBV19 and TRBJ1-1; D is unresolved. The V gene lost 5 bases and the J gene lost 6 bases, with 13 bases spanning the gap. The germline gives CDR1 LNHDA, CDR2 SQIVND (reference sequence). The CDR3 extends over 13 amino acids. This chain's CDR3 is CASSPDGGPEAFF. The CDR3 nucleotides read TGTGCCAGTAGTCCAGACGGAGGGCCTGAAGCTTTCTTT.

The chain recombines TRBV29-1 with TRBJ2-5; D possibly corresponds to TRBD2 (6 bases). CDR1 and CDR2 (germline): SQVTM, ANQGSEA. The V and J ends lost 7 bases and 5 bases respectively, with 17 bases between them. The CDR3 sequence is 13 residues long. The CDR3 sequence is CSAAWGVFETQYF. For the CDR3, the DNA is TGCAGCGCGGCCTGGGGGGTTTTTGAGACCCAGTACTTC.

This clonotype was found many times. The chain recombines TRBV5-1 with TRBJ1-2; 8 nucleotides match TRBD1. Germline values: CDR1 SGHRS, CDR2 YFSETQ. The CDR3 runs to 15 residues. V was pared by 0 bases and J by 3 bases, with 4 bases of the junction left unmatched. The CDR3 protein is CASSLGQGTHYGYTF. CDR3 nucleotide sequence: TGCGCCAGCAGCTTGGGACAGGGGACGCACTATGGCTACACCTTC.

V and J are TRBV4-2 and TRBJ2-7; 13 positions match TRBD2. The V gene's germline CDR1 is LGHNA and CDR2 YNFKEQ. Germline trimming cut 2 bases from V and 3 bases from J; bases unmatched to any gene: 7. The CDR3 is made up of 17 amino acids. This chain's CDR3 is CASSQYAGLAGFYEQYF. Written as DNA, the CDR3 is TGTGCCAGCAGCCAATATGCGGGACTAGCGGGATTCTACGAGCAGTACTTC.

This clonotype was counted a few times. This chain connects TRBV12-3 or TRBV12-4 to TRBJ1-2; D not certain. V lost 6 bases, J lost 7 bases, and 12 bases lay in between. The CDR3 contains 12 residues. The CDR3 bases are TGTGCCAGCAGGGCAGCCGCTCGTGGCTACACCTTC. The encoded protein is CASRAAARGYTF.

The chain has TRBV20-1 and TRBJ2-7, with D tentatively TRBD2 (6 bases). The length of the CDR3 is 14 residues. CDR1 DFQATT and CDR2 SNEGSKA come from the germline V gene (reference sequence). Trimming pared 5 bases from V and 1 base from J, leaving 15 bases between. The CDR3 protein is CSAVLPSASYEQYF. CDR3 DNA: TGCAGTGCTGTCCTTCCTAGCGCGTCCTACGAGCAGTACTTC.

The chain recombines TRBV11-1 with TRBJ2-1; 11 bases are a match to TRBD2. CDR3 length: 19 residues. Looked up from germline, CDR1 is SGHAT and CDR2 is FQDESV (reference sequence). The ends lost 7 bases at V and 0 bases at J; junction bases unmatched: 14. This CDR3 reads CASTTLAGGSQSSYNEQFF. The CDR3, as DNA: TGTGCCAGCACCACTCTAGCGGGGGGCTCCCAGAGCTCCTACAATGAGCAGTTCTTC.

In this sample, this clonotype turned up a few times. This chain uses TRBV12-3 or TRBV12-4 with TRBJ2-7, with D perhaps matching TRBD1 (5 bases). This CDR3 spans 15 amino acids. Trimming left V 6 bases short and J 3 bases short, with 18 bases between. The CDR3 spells CASSLNTRVDYEQYF. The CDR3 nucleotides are TGTGCCAGCAGCCTCAATACCAGGGTTGACTACGAGCAGTACTTC.

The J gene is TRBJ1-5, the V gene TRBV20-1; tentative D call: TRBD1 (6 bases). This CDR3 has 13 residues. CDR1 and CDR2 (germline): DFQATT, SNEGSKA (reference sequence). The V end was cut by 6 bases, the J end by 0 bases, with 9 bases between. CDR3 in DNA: TGCAGTGCAAGACAGGTTAGCAATCAGCCCCAGCATTTT. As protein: CSARQVSNQPQHF.

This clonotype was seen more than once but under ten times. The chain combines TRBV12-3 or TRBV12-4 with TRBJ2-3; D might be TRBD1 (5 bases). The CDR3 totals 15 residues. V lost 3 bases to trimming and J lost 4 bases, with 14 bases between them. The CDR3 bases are TGTGCCAGCAGTTTCACGGCAGGGCTTTCAGATACGCAGTATTTT. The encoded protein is CASSFTAGLSDTQYF.

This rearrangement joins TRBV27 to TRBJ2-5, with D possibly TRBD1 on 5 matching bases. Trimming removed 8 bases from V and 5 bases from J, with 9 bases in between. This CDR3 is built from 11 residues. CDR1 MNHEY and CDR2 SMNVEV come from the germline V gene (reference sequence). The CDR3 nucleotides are TGTGCCAGCGGACATAGGGAGACCCAGTACTTC. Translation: CASGHRETQYF.

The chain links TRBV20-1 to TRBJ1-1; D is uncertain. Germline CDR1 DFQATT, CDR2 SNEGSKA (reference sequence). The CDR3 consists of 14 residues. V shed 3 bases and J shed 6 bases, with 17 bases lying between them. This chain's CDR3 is CSARAGGRYPEAFF. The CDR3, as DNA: TGCAGTGCTAGGGCAGGTGGCAGGTACCCTGAAGCTTTCTTT.

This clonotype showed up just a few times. The CDR3 protein is CASSLELQGPDTQYF. The CDR3 nucleotides are TGCGCCAGCAGCTTGGAATTACAGGGCCCAGATACGCAGTATTTT. The chain uses TRBV5-1 and TRBJ2-3; a possible D gene is TRBD1 (6 bases). The V end was cut by 0 bases, the J end by 4 bases, with 12 bases between. The CDR3 totals 15 residues. CDR1 SGHRS and CDR2 YFSETQ come from the germline V gene.

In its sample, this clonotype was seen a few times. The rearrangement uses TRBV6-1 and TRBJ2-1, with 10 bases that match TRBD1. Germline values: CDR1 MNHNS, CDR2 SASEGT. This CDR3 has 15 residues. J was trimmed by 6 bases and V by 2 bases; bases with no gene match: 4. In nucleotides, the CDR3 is TGTGCCAGCAGTGAACTGGGACAGGGGTCCAATGAGCAGTTCTTC. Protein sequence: CASSELGQGSNEQFF.

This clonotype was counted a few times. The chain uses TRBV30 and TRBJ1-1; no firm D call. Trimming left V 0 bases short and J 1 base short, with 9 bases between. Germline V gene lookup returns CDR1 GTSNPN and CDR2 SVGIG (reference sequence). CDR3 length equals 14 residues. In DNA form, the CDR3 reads TGTGCCTGGAGTGTACTAGCCGGGAACACTGAAGCTTTCTTT. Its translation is CAWSVLAGNTEAFF.

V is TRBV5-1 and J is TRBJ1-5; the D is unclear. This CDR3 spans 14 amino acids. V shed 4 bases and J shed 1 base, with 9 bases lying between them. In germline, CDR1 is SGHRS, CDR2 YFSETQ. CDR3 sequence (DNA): TGCGCCAGCAGCAACGGACTGAGCAATCAGCCCCAGCATTTT. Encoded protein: CASSNGLSNQPQHF.

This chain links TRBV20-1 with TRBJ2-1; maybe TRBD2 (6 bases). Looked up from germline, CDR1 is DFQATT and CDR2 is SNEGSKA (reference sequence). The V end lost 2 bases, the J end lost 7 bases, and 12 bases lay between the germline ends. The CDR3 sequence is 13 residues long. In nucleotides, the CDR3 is TGCAGTGCTAGACGGTGGGGAGGAAATGAGCAGTTCTTC. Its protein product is CSARRWGGNEQFF.